The 2 T cell receptor beta chains presented below share a single source sample, sequenced in a study of T cell changes during pregnancy in multiple sclerosis. Libraries were prepared by immunoSEQ multiplex PCR; TCRdb keeps only in-frame clonotypes and omits some of them. The sample has tens of thousands of clones; approximately 90% are singletons. The specimen comprised CD8+ T cells from peripheral blood mononuclear cells, sampled in the second trimester of pregnancy. All receptors derive from a female donor with multiple sclerosis, enrolled in a pregnancy study.

DNA of the CDR3: TGTGCCAGCAGCGAACTAGCGGGGATCCAAGAGACCCAGTACTTC. Residues: CASSELAGIQETQYF. The chain links TRBV2 to TRBJ2-5, with 10 bases that match TRBD2. CDR1 and CDR2 from the germline V gene are SNHLY and FYNNEI. The ends lost 6 bases at V and 1 base at J; junction bases unmatched: 5. This CDR3 contains 15 residues. The full variable domain, completed using reference TRBV2 and TRBJ2-5, is EPEVTQTPSHQVTQMGQEVILRCVPISNHLYFYWYRQILGQKVEFLVSFYNNEISEKSEIFDDQFSVERPDGSNFTLKIRSTKLEDSAMYFCASSELAGIQETQYFGPGTRLLVL.

The chain is built from TRBV6-5 and TRBJ1-2; TRBD1 is a possible D gene (6 bases). Germline CDR1 MNHEY, CDR2 SVGAGI. The CDR3 covers 15 residues. V dropped 0 bases and J dropped 2 bases, with 10 bases sitting between them. The CDR3 here is CASSYSGDRNYGYTF. The CDR3 region has the DNA TGTGCCAGCAGTTACTCTGGAGACAGGAACTATGGCTACACCTTC.